Many counts were recorded for the clone carrying this T cell receptor (beta chain). Its antigen remains unknown. As diagnostic evidence, clinical symptoms, serum thyroxine, TRAb, thyroid ultrasound and orbital computed tomography were relied upon. The data belong to a study of Graves' ophthalmopathy and Graves' hyperthyroidism. Overall study findings and caveats: Blood contained most expanded thyroid clonotypes exceeding 0.001 frequency. Separation of ophthalmopathy from stable hyperthyroidism was achieved by a 13-signature model, at around 90% sensitivity and approximately 84% specificity.

V lost 6 bases and J 8 bases, leaving 6 bases between the germline ends. The CDR3 is 11 amino acids. Germline values: CDR1 KGHDR, CDR2 SFDVKD. TCR beta CDR3 amplification used RNA transcripts. First-round RT-PCR used HTBI primers; second-round multiplex PCR followed. In TCRdb, the multiplex PCR reads were re-called with MiXCR into one record per CDR3 protein. Of roughly 300,000 distinct CDR3 sequences in the sample, 15% to 20% are singletons; the top ten hold around an eighth. Specimen: peripheral blood. The chain is built from TRBV24-1 and TRBJ2-2; D not certain. The clonotype was recovered from an adult man with Graves' ophthalmopathy. The CDR3 DNA is TGTGCCACCAGTCTTGGGGGGGAGCTGTTTTTT. Translated, it gives CATSLGGELFF.